Each of the 27 T cell receptor beta chains below was sequenced from the same sample in a study of T cells in women clearing cervical HPV infection. Sequencing used immunoSEQ multiplex PCR; TCRdb keeps in-frame clones, though not all of them. This table holds tens of thousands of clones. Sequencing used blood buffy coat. The receptor set was obtained from a woman aged 18 to 75 with a cervical HPV16 infection that either progressed to CIN3+ or cleared (not recorded which).

As regards this clone: The sequenced fragment ends 3 residues before the CDR3 boundary, so the rest is inferred from the germline J gene. This rearrangement joins TRBV12-5 to TRBJ2-2; D possibly corresponds to TRBD1 (6 bases). Germline values: CDR1 LGHNT, CDR2 FRNRAP. V lost 5 bases and J lost 7, with 11 bases in between. There are 13 residues in the CDR3. The chain's CDR3 is CASGTGSDGELFF. The part of the CDR3 DNA that was read is TGTGCTAGTGGTACAGGGTCGGACGGGGAG. Full variable domain (remainder filled in from reference TRBV12-5 and TRBJ2-2): DARVTQTPRHKVTEMGQEVTMRCQPILGHNTVFWYRQTMMQGLELLAYFRNRAPLDDSGMPKDRFSAEMPDATLATLKIQPSEPRDSAVYFCASGTGSDGELFFGEGSRLTVL.

As concerns this clone: Coverage ceases 3 residues before the CDR3 finishes, and the germline J gene fills in the end. This rearrangement joins TRBV29-1 to TRBJ2-7; 9 bases map to TRBD1. The trim removed 6 bases at V and 3 bases at J, leaving 6 bases unmatched. The CDR3 loop spans 13 amino acids. CDR1 is SQVTM and CDR2 is ANQGSEA in the germline V gene. CDR3 DNA (partial): TGCAGCGTCCGAACAGGGGGCGGCTACGAG. Translated, it gives CSVRTGGGYE. In full, the CDR3 reads CSVRTGGGYEQYF.

In the case of this clone: The CDR3 is cut off 3 residues early in the read; its end comes from the germline J gene. V and J are TRBV7-9 and TRBJ2-1, with D unclear. Trimming left V 5 bases short and J 4 bases short, with 9 bases between. There are 13 residues in the CDR3. Germline CDR1 is SEHNR and CDR2 is FQNEAQ (reference sequence). The CDR3 sequence: CASSKIVYNEQFF. Incomplete CDR3 DNA: TGTGCCAGCAGCAAAATAGTTTACAATGAG.

On this clone itself: The observed sequence ends 3 residues before the CDR3 terminus, with the missing tail filled in from the germline J gene. The rearrangement joins TRBV7-2 to TRBJ1-5, with D perhaps matching TRBD1 (6 bases). Germline CDR1 and CDR2: SGHTA and FQGNSA. The CDR3 contains 15 residues. Deletions cut 5 bases from V and 3 bases from J, with 14 bases between. Incomplete CDR3 DNA: TGTGCCAGCAGCAACCTCAGACAGGACAATCAGCCC. Translated: CASSNLRQDNQP. In full, the CDR3 reads CASSNLRQDNQPQHF.

For this clone: With the read ending 3 residues before the CDR3 end, the germline J gene is used to fill in that end. V gene TRBV10-2 combines with J gene TRBJ1-4, with 9 bases lining up with TRBD1. The germline V gene encodes CDR1 WSHSY and CDR2 SAAADI. This CDR3 contains 15 residues. After removal of 7 bases from V and 4 bases from J, the junction contained 7 bases not matched to a gene. The part of the CDR3 DNA that was read is TGCGCCAGCATAGACCGGGACAGGGTTAATGAAAAA. This encodes CASIDRDRVNEK. The CDR3 in its entirety is CASIDRDRVNEKLFF.

As concerns this clone: Read data end 3 residues before the CDR3 end; the end is taken from the germline J gene. V gene TRBV19 combines with J gene TRBJ2-3, with D maybe TRBD1 (5 bases). Germline V gene sequence: CDR1 LNHDA, CDR2 SQIVND (reference sequence). CDR3 length: 17 amino acids. CDR3 sequence reads: CASSIKYRRALQETQYF. The CDR3 DNA, read in part, is TGTGCCAGTAGTATAAAATACCGCAGGGCCCTCCAAGAGACG.

Notes on this clone: Read sequence stops 3 residues before the CDR3 end, and the germline J gene provides the missing end. The rearrangement joins TRBV4-2 to TRBJ2-5; TRBD2 agrees at 12 bases. CDR3 length: 16 amino acids. V dropped 2 bases and J dropped 4; count of bases not matched to a gene: 5. CDR1 LGHNA and CDR2 YNFKEQ come from the germline V gene. The covered CDR3 bases are TGTGCCAGCAGCCAACGACTAGCGGGGGTGGGAGAGACC. Encoded protein: CASSQRLAGVGET. The entire CDR3 protein reads CASSQRLAGVGETQYF.

The CDR3 here is CASSLGGDRRPYGYTF. The CDR3 bases that were read are TGCGCCAGCAGCTTGGGGGGGGACAGAAGGCCCTATGGC. The V and J genes are TRBV5-1 and TRBJ1-2, with 7 bases aligning to TRBD1. The read halts 3 residues ahead of the CDR3 end, with the missing end drawn from the germline J gene. CDR1 SGHRS and CDR2 YFSETQ come from the germline V gene. Trimming removed 0 bases from V and 4 bases from J; junction bases left unmatched: 9. This CDR3 is built from 16 residues.

On this clone itself: The CDR3 end is not reached by the read, which stops 3 residues before it; the germline J gene fills it in. The chain employs TRBV7-2 and TRBJ2-3, with 10 bases that match TRBD2. This CDR3 contains 15 residues. Trimming cost V 6 bases and J 3 bases; bases outside gene matches: 6. CDR1 and CDR2 from the germline V gene are SGHTA and FQGNSA. CDR3 sequence reads: CASRQPGLATDTQYF. The sequenced part of the CDR3 DNA is TGTGCCAGCAGACAACCGGGACTAGCGACAGATACG. The whole variable domain, filled in from reference TRBV7-2 and TRBJ2-3, reads GAGVSQSPSNKVTEKGKDVELRCDPISGHTALYWYRQSLGQGLEFLIYFQGNSAPDKSGLPSDRFSAERTGGSVSTLTIQRTQQEDSAVYLCASRQPGLATDTQYFGPGTRLTVL.

With regard to this clone: The read stops 3 residues short of the end of the CDR3; the missing end is completed from the germline J gene. The genes are TRBV15 and TRBJ1-2; 8 positions match TRBD1. The CDR3 totals 13 residues. Germline V CDR1 and CDR2: LNHNV, YYDKDF (reference sequence). The covered CDR3 bases are TGTGCCACCAGCAATGACAGGGGTGAAGGC. Residues: CATSNDRGEG. The entire CDR3 reads CATSNDRGEGYTF.

Turning to this clone: With the read ending 3 residues before the CDR3 end, the germline J gene is used to fill in that end. This chain uses TRBV18 with TRBJ2-3; tentatively, D is TRBD2 (5 bases). V dropped 6 bases and J dropped 5 bases, with 15 bases sitting between them. In germline, CDR1 is KGHSH, CDR2 LQKENI. There are 14 residues in the CDR3. This CDR3 is CASSSSAEGDTQYF. The CDR3 DNA, read in part, is TGTGCCAGCTCCTCATCGGCAGAGGGAGATACG.

As regards this clone: The sequence runs out 3 residues before the end of the CDR3; the remainder is reconstructed from the germline J gene. The rearrangement joins TRBV10-2 to TRBJ2-7; D gene uncertain. From germline, CDR1 is WSHSY and CDR2 SAAADI. V lost 7 bases to trimming and J lost 3 bases, with 22 bases between them. The CDR3 runs 16 residues. The sequenced CDR3 bases are TGCGCCAGCATCCGCGGCCCCCCCGAAAACCTCTACGAG. Amino acid sequence: CASIRGPPENLYE. The CDR3 as a whole reads CASIRGPPENLYEQYF.

The CDR3 spells CSARDRARYLRGGGYTF. Incomplete CDR3 DNA: TGCAGTGCTAGAGATCGAGCTAGGTACCTTAGAGGGGGTGGC. V usage is TRBV20-1 and J usage is TRBJ1-2; possible D gene TRBD1, 6 bases. From the germline J gene comes the end of the CDR3, since the read stops 3 residues before it. The CDR3 extends over 17 amino acids. Per germline, CDR1 DFQATT and CDR2 SNEGSKA (reference sequence). V lost 0 bases and J 7 bases, leaving 24 bases between the germline ends.

Concerning this clone itself: The observed sequence ends 3 residues before the CDR3 terminus, with the missing tail filled in from the germline J gene. This chain connects TRBV20-1 to TRBJ2-5; 9 bases align to TRBD2. Germline CDR1 DFQATT, CDR2 SNEGSKA (reference sequence). This CDR3 has 15 residues. V dropped 3 bases and J dropped 4; count of bases not matched to a gene: 9. CDR3 DNA, as far as it was read: TGCAGTGCTAGGAGTCTAGCGGGGTTGAGAGAGACC. Translated: CSARSLAGLRET. The full CDR3 sequence reads CSARSLAGLRETQYF.

With respect to this clone: The missing CDR3 end, 3 residues past where the read stops, is filled in from the germline J gene. This chain joins TRBV30 and TRBJ1-4; possible D gene TRBD1, 6 bases. Germline V gene sequence: CDR1 GTSNPN, CDR2 SVGIG (reference sequence). CDR3 length: 13 residues. The sequenced CDR3 bases are TGTGCCTGGAGTGTACAGGGCGTATCACCA. It codes for CAWSVQGVSP. The whole CDR3 protein is CAWSVQGVSPLFF.

Turning to this clone: The sequenced fragment ends 3 residues before the CDR3 boundary, so the rest is inferred from the germline J gene. This sequence joins TRBV18 and TRBJ2-4, with 7 positions matching TRBD1. CDR1 is KGHSH, CDR2 LQKENI, per germline. CDR3 length: 16 amino acids. This CDR3 is CASSPTGTDANYGQYF. The covered CDR3 bases are TGTGCCAGCTCACCTACCGGGACAGATGCTAACTATGGT.

The sequenced part of the CDR3 DNA is TGCAGCGTTTCCCGGACAGGGGGCATCGGAGAGACC. Amino acids: CSVSRTGGIGET. The entire CDR3 is CSVSRTGGIGETQYF. The rearrangement joins TRBV29-1 to TRBJ2-5, with 11 bases identical to TRBD1. The CDR3 is cut off 3 residues early in the read; its end comes from the germline J gene. With 5 bases clipped from V and 4 bases from J, the junction kept 9 bases outside the gene matches. In germline, CDR1 is SQVTM, CDR2 ANQGSEA. The length of the CDR3 is 15 residues.

As to this clone: The read falls 3 residues short of the CDR3 end, and the missing part is taken from the germline J gene. The V call is TRBV6-1, the J call TRBJ1-1; perhaps TRBD1 as D (5 bases). The CDR3 totals 14 residues. Germline CDR1 reads MNHNS; CDR2 reads SASEGT. Deletions cut 3 bases from V and 6 bases from J, with 14 bases between. The part of the CDR3 DNA that was read is TGTGCCAGCAGTGATTTCGGGGGAATGTCTGAA. This gives the protein CASSDFGGMSE. The whole CDR3 reads CASSDFGGMSEAFF.

Regarding this clone: With the read ending 3 residues before the CDR3 end, the germline J gene is used to fill in that end. J is TRBJ2-6 and V is TRBV18, with 9 bases identical to TRBD1. V shed 4 bases, J shed 0 bases, and the junction held 4 bases outside the gene matches. CDR1 and CDR2 from the germline V gene are KGHSH and LQKENI. This CDR3 is built from 17 residues. The sequenced part of the CDR3 DNA is TGTGCCAGCTCACTAGGGACAGGGAACTCTGGGGCCAACGTC. It codes for CASSLGTGNSGANV. Given in full, the CDR3 is CASSLGTGNSGANVLTF.

As concerns this clone: At one of its ends the junction is not consistent with the germline gene, which may arise from a read error. The read terminates 3 residues ahead of where the CDR3 ends, so the germline J gene completes it. The J gene is TRBJ2-1, the V gene TRBV20-1, with 7 nucleotides matching TRBD1. CDR1 is DFQATT and CDR2 is SNEGSKA in the germline V gene (reference sequence). This CDR3 contains 14 residues. The DNA read from the CDR3 is TGCAGTGTTAGACTCCAGGGGGCCTACAATGAG. Translation gives CSVRLQGAYNE. The CDR3, in full, reads CSVRLQGAYNEQFF.

In regard to this clone: The CDR3 end lies 3 residues beyond the end of the read and is filled in from the germline J gene. The chain links TRBV6-1 to TRBJ2-4; D remains ambiguous. This CDR3 contains 14 residues. The germline CDR1 and CDR2 sequences are MNHNS and SASEGT. The CDR3 here is CASSDDGDIYGQYF. The DNA read from the CDR3 is TGTGCCAGCAGTGACGACGGAGACATCTATGGT.

With regard to this clone: The missing CDR3 end, 3 residues past where the read stops, is filled in from the germline J gene. The V gene is TRBV5-1, the J gene TRBJ2-7, with TRBD1 identical over 10 bases. With V trimmed by 4 bases and J by 2 bases, 9 bases remained unmatched. This CDR3 spans 16 amino acids. The germline V gene has CDR1 SGHRS and CDR2 YFSETQ. CDR3: CASSLQSGTGAYEQYF. CDR3 bases read: TGCGCCAGCAGCCTACAATCCGGGACAGGGGCCTACGAG.

Note on this clone: Read data end 3 residues before the CDR3 end; the end is taken from the germline J gene. The J gene is TRBJ2-3, the V gene TRBV2, with D possibly TRBD1 on 6 matching bases. The CDR3 runs 15 residues. V lost 2 bases and J 4 bases, leaving 13 bases between the germline ends. The germline V gene encodes CDR1 SNHLY and CDR2 FYNNEI. The DNA read from the CDR3 is TGTGCCAGCAGTGAATGGGGGCGCGAGGCAGATACG. This translates into CASSEWGREADT. The CDR3 reads in full as CASSEWGREADTQYF.

Concerning this clone itself: With the read ending 3 residues before the CDR3 end, the germline J gene is used to fill in that end. The chain combines TRBV5-6 with TRBJ2-7, with D perhaps TRBD2 (5 bases). V was pared by 1 base and J by 0 bases, with 11 bases between. Germline assignment: CDR1 SGHDT and CDR2 YYEEEE. This CDR3 spans 15 amino acids. The sequenced part of the CDR3 DNA is TGTGCCAGCAGCTTGCAGCCCAGCGGCTCCTACGAG. Translation: CASSLQPSGSYE. The whole CDR3 reads CASSLQPSGSYEQYF.

As for this clone: The CDR3 end is not reached by the read, which stops 3 residues before it; the germline J gene fills it in. The rearrangement uses TRBV20-1 and TRBJ1-5; no clear D gene. Germline V lookup: CDR1 DFQATT, CDR2 SNEGSKA (reference sequence). The CDR3 consists of 15 residues. CDR3 region: CSARVGTATKRPQHF. The CDR3 DNA, read in part, is TGCAGTGCTAGAGTTGGTACAGCCACCAAGAGACCC.

Note on this clone: The read comes to an end 3 residues before the CDR3 does, leaving the germline J gene to fill in the end. The rearrangement links TRBV5-4 to TRBJ2-3; TRBD2 is a possible D gene (6 bases). The CDR3 runs 15 residues. Germline-derived CDR1 and CDR2 are SGHNT and YYREEE (reference sequence). Partial CDR3 DNA: TGTGCCAGCAGCCCCCGGGGCGCGTCGGGGGAGACG. Translated: CASSPRGASGET. The complete CDR3 protein is CASSPRGASGETQYF.

Details on this clone: The junction departs from germline at one end; a sequencing error may be responsible. The CDR3 end falls 3 residues outside the read, so it is completed with the germline J gene. This chain uses TRBV7-7 with TRBJ2-2, with a possible D match to TRBD1 (5 bases). The CDR3 runs 14 residues. Germline assignment: CDR1 SSHAT and CDR2 FNYEAQ (reference sequence). This CDR3 reads CASSSNSGANVLFF. CDR3 bases read: TGTGCTAGCAGCTCTAACTCTGGGGCCAACGTG. Based on the CDR3 plus reference TRBV7-7 and TRBJ2-2, the full variable domain is GAGVSQSPRYKVTKRGQDVTLRCDPISSHATLYWYQQALGQGPEFLTYFNYEAQPDKSGLPSDRFSAERPEGSISTLTIQRTEQRDSAMYRCASSSNSGANVLFFGEGSRLTVL.